This T cell receptor beta chain was profiled in a study of cytomegalovirus exposure and HLA in healthy donors. Notes on the study in general: Apart from CMV serostatus, no immune exposure information was available.

As concerns this clone: Its target is unknown.

CDR3 length: 19 amino acids. Germline values: CDR1 LNHDA, CDR2 SQIVND (reference sequence). The ends lost 0 bases at V and 2 bases at J; junction bases unmatched: 7. PCR was performed using 60 Vbeta and 13 Jbeta primers. The table came from immunoSEQ multiplex PCR; TCRdb's copy has only in-frame clones and leaves some out. The data contain under 110,000 clones, about 80% of them singletons. This chain joins TRBV19 and TRBJ2-1; 13 positions match TRBD2. This TCR came from a man aged 35-49 years in good health and CMV-seronegative. The sample was PBMCs. CDR3 in DNA: TGTGCCAGTAGTATAGATTTCGGGACTAGCGGGGACCCCTACAATGAGCAGTTCTTC. Protein product: CASSIDFGTSGDPYNEQFF.